This T cell receptor beta chain was recovered during a study of T cell responses to AZD1222 COVID-19 vaccine (dated by TCRdb to the early 2020s). A note on the overall study: AZD1222 recipients with second doses at about 4 weeks or about 12 weeks were pooled, because spike-specific TCR depth and breadth did not differ between schedules. Trial participants were enrolled by age into subgroups of 18-55, 56-69 and 70-plus years, and roughly 160, 29 and 62 TCR-sequenced participants, respectively, were included in these subgroups. A total of about 240 trial participants underwent TCR sequencing, of whom 207 received two doses of AZD1222 and some 26 received two doses of the MenACWY control vaccine.

As for this clone: No cognate antigen has been identified for it. No much larger clone exists at a distance of one base, and base qualities are not known.

The full study reports these points: Conclusions about previously exposed vaccinees are limited because only six or seven AZD1222 recipients were SARS-CoV-2 seropositive at baseline. Participants were mostly white British and included more females than males, and it was suggested by the authors that clonal diversity may have been underestimated. The whole spike protein was spanned by vaccine-associated CD4 TCRs, and dominant responses were seen in regions 160-218 and 743-854. The 56-69-year group was small, and its depth increase did not reach significance, likely because of low power. Epitopes outside the regions mutated in the B.1.351 and B.1.1.7 variants were reportedly recognized by nearly half of the unique spike-specific TCRs. Because no samples from the day 14 peak response were available, repertoires could be characterized only after the peak T cell response. Spike-specific TCR breadth and depth rose significantly after two AZD1222 doses compared with day 0 and with MenACWY recipients.

The CDR3 regions of human TCRbeta chains were analyzed by immunosequencing. As for the authors' bioinformatics: Repertoire TCRs were checked for matches against a reference library of SARS-CoV-2-specific TCRs that had been generated using the MIRA antigen-specificity platform. Breadth was defined as the fraction of unique TCRs that were SARS-CoV-2-associated, and depth was defined as the fraction of total T cells that were SARS-CoV-2-associated. Using the MIRA data, each spike-specific TCR was assigned both to the spike region to which the TCR was reactive and to a CD4 or CD8 class. Log10-transformed breadth and depth values were compared by one-way ANOVA with Sidak's multiple comparisons tests. TCRdb's version of the immuneACCESS table is confined to in-frame rearrangements and falls short of the full clone set. An unresolved V gene accounts for under half of the shortfall where checked; the remainder is of unknown origin. The V and J calls and the clone size are those of that table, but D and trimming were determined from the DNA. This sample has 250,000 or so clones in its table, and more than 80% of those were observed once. 0.5% to 0.7% of the sample is taken by the ten largest.

The time point label, as the study defines it: baseline before first vaccination. The vaccinee samples were drawn from two UK trials, COV001 and COV002, one of which was a single-blind randomized controlled phase 2/3 trial testing AZD1222 (ChAdOx1 nCoV-19) in healthy adults. For TCRbeta chain sequencing, PBMC samples from trial participants were taken at day 0 and at day 28 after the second dose. The CDR1 and CDR2 encoded by the germline V gene are SGHTA and FQGTGA. Its CDR3 holds 14 amino acids, cysteine through phenylalanine. Of all the DNA, just the CDR3 is kept, 42 bases in frame from base 1. Ends trimmed: V by 4 bases, J by 6 bases; bases unmatched to a gene: 3.

This receptor was obtained from an adult in good health. The source material was peripheral blood, sampled on day 0 of AZD1222 vaccination. Recombination connected TRBV7-3 to TRBJ2-1, and TRBD2 aligns with 10 junction nucleotides. The CDR3 protein is CASSWTSGSNEQFF. The DNA is as follows: TGTGCCAGCAGCTGGACTAGCGGAAGCAATGAGCAGTTCTTC.